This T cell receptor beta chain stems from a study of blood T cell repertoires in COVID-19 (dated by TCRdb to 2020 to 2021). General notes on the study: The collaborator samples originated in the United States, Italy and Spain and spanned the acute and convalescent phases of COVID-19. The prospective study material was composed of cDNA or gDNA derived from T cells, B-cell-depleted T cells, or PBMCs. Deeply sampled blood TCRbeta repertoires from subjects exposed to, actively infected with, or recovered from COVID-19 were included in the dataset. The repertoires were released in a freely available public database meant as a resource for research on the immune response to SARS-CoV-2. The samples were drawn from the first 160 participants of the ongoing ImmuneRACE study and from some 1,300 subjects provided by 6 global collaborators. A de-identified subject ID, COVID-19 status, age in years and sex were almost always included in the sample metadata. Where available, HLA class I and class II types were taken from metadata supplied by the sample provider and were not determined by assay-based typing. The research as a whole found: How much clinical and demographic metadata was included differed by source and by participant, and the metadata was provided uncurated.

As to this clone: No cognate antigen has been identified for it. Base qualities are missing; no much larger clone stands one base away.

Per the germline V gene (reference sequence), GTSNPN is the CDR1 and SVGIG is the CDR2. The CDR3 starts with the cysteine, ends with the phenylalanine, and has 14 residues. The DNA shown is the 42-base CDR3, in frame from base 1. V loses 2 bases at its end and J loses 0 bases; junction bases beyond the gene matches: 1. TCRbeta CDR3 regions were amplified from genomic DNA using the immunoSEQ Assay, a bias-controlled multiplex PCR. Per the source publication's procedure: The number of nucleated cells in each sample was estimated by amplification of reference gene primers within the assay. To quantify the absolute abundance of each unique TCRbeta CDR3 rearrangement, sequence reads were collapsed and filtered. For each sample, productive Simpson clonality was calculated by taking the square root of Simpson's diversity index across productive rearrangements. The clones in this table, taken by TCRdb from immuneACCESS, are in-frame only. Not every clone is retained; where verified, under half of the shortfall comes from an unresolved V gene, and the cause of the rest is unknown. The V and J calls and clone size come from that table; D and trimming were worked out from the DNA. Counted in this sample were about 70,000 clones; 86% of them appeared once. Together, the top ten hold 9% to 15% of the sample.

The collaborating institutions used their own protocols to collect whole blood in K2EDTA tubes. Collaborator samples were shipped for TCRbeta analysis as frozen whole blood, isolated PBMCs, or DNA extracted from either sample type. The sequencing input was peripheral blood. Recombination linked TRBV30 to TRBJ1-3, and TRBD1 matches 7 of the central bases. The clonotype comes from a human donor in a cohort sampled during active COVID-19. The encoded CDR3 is CAWSTGDSGNTIYF. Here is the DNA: TGTGCCTGGAGTACAGGGGACTCTGGAAACACCATATATTTT. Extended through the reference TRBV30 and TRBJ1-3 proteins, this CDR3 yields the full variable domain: SQTIHQWPATLVQPVGSPLSLECTVEGTSNPNLYWYRQAAGRGLQLLFYSVGIGQISSEVPQNLSASRPQDRQFILSSKKLLLSDSGFYLCAWSTGDSGNTIYFGEGSWLTVV.